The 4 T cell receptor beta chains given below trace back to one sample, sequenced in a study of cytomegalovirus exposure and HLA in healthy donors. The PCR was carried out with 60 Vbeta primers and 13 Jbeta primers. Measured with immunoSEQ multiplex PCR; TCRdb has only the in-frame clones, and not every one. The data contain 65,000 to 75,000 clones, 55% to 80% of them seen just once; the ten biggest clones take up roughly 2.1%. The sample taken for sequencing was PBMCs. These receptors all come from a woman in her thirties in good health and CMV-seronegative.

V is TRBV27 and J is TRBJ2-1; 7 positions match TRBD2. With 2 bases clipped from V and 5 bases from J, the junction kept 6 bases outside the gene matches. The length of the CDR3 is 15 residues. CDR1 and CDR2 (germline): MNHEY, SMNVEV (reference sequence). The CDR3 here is CASSLMGTINNEQFF. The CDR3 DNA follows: TGTGCCAGCAGTTTAATGGGGACTATCAACAATGAGCAGTTCTTC.

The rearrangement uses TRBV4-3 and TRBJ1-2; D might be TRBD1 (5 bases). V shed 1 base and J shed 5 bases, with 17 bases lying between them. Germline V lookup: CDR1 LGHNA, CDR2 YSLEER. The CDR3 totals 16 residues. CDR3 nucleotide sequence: TGCGCCAGCAGCCAAGGGGCAGGGAGGCCCGAGTATGGCTACACCTTC. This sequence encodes CASSQGAGRPEYGYTF.

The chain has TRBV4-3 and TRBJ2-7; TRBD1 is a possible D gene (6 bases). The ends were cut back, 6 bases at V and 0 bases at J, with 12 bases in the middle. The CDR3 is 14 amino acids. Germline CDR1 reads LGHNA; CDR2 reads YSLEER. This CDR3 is CASRLDRSSYEQYF. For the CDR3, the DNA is TGCGCCAGCAGACTAGACAGGAGCTCCTACGAGCAGTACTTC.

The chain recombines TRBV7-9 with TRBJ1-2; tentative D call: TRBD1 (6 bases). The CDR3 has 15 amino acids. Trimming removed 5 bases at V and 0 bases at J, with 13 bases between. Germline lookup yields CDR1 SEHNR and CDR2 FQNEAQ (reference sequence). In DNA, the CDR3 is TGTGCCAGCAGCCCCTGGGACACCGCTAACTATGGCTACACCTTC. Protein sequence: CASSPWDTANYGYTF.